This T cell receptor beta chain was sequenced for a study of cytomegalovirus exposure and HLA in healthy donors. This CDR3 is 17 amino acids long. Germline V lookup: CDR1 SGHDT, CDR2 YYEEEE. With V trimmed by 4 bases and J by 2 bases, 13 bases remained unmatched. Turning to this clone: Its antigen remains unidentified.

The PCR contained 60 Vbeta and 13 Jbeta primers. Method: immunoSEQ multiplex PCR; TCRdb's copy keeps in-frame clones and lacks some. The repertoire has some 150,000 clones, 60% to 85% of them found once; the top ten carry roughly 1.3%. Study-wide points: A later analysis linked a missense DCLRE1C variant to TCR beta V- and J-gene trimming.

Specimen: PBMCs. The genes are TRBV5-6 and TRBJ2-5; TRBD1 matches at 8 bases. This TCR was sampled from a woman aged 35 to 49 in good health and CMV-seronegative. The CDR3 DNA is TGTGCCAGCAGCCCCGGGGACAGGCCCTCGGGTCAAGAGACCCAGTACTTC. It specifies CASSPGDRPSGQETQYF.